This is a list of T cell receptor beta chains from one sample in a study of T-cell reconstitution after alpha-beta-depleted transplantation in children. TCRdb itself ran the PCR reads through MiXCR, one entry per CDR3 protein. This table has around 87,000 distinct CDR3 sequences, 7% to 10% appearing once. The source was PBMCs from the stem cell graft donor, collected from the stem cell graft. The origin of the receptors is a human donor who donated a stem cell graft to a child with congenital amegakaryocytic thrombocytopenia. The conserved cysteine and the conserved F or W are not part of the CDR3 here. The order of the fields is J gene, V gene, D gene, CDR3 protein. D genes are given only for firm matches.

J gene: TRBJ2-7
V gene: TRBV28
D gene: NA
CDR3 protein: ASSHPTLPREQY

J gene: TRBJ2-2
V gene: TRBV2
D gene: NA
CDR3 protein: ASSENPGNTGELF

J gene: TRBJ2-1
V gene: TRBV6-5
D gene: NA
CDR3 protein: ASSYSGGMAYNEQF

J gene: TRBJ2-3
V gene: TRBV7-6
D gene: NA
CDR3 protein: ASSFGYTDTQY

J gene: TRBJ1-1
V gene: TRBV4-1
D gene: NA
CDR3 protein: ASSQDWRASYTEAF

J gene: TRBJ1-6
V gene: TRBV20-1
D gene: NA
CDR3 protein: SAREARGGSYNSPLH

J gene: TRBJ2-2
V gene: TRBV16
D gene: NA
CDR3 protein: ASSGIVGTGELF

J gene: TRBJ2-1
V gene: TRBV7-2
D gene: NA
CDR3 protein: ASSLDTKPNEQF

J gene: TRBJ1-1
V gene: TRBV5-1
D gene: NA
CDR3 protein: ASSLSRPSNTEAF

J gene: TRBJ2-1
V gene: TRBV11-2
D gene: NA
CDR3 protein: ASSLARSSYNEQF

J gene: TRBJ2-1
V gene: TRBV20-1
D gene: TRBD2
CDR3 protein: SGLAGGSSYNEQF

J gene: TRBJ2-1
V gene: TRBV28
D gene: NA
CDR3 protein: ASMVTRDNEQF

J gene: TRBJ2-3
V gene: TRBV29-1
D gene: TRBD2
CDR3 protein: SVEATSGGAYSTDTQY

J gene: TRBJ1-4
V gene: TRBV7-2
D gene: NA
CDR3 protein: ASSPTSTNEKLF

J gene: TRBJ2-1
V gene: TRBV24-1
D gene: NA
CDR3 protein: ATSDLRGASYNEQF

J gene: TRBJ2-5
V gene: TRBV15
D gene: NA
CDR3 protein: ATSRGLIQETQY

J gene: TRBJ2-5
V gene: TRBV7-9
D gene: NA
CDR3 protein: ASGPGLIQETQY

J gene: TRBJ1-1
V gene: TRBV3-1
D gene: NA
CDR3 protein: ASSQHAGTENTEAF

J gene: TRBJ2-1
V gene: TRBV29-1
D gene: TRBD2
CDR3 protein: SVEEGLAGGNEQF

J gene: TRBJ2-1
V gene: TRBV19
D gene: TRBD2
CDR3 protein: ASSSGRAHEQF

J gene: TRBJ2-5
V gene: TRBV20-1
D gene: NA
CDR3 protein: SARDRSALDETQY

J gene: TRBJ2-7
V gene: TRBV5-6
D gene: TRBD2
CDR3 protein: ASIVAGGLSYEQY

J gene: TRBJ1-2
V gene: TRBV5-1
D gene: TRBD1
CDR3 protein: ASNAGQDNYGYT

J gene: TRBJ2-1
V gene: TRBV20-1
D gene: NA
CDR3 protein: SARTPNPENNEQF

J gene: TRBJ1-2
V gene: TRBV29-1
D gene: NA
CDR3 protein: SAEDGLYGYT

J gene: TRBJ1-2
V gene: TRBV20-1
D gene: NA
CDR3 protein: SAKRPSGGYT

J gene: TRBJ2-2
V gene: TRBV4-3
D gene: TRBD1
CDR3 protein: ASSQGSRGQKNTGELF

J gene: TRBJ2-1
V gene: TRBV5-1
D gene: NA
CDR3 protein: ASSPLGLTNYNEQF

J gene: TRBJ2-1
V gene: TRBV29-1
D gene: TRBD2
CDR3 protein: SVDAGRAYNEQF

J gene: TRBJ1-3
V gene: TRBV15
D gene: NA
CDR3 protein: ATSRAGRAGFGNTIY

J gene: TRBJ2-7
V gene: TRBV18
D gene: TRBD1
CDR3 protein: ASSPPGQVRSSYEQY

J gene: TRBJ1-2
V gene: TRBV15
D gene: TRBD1
CDR3 protein: ATRPTGAVYGYT

J gene: TRBJ2-7
V gene: TRBV18
D gene: TRBD2
CDR3 protein: ASSPPTSAYEQY

J gene: TRBJ1-2
V gene: TRBV27
D gene: TRBD1
CDR3 protein: ASSLVWRQGANGYT

J gene: TRBJ2-1
V gene: TRBV5-1
D gene: TRBD2
CDR3 protein: ASSLGERGGRNEQF

J gene: TRBJ2-7
V gene: TRBV7-9
D gene: NA
CDR3 protein: ASSPPTMTGYSYEQY

J gene: TRBJ2-1
V gene: TRBV27
D gene: NA
CDR3 protein: ASSYGLSYNEQF

J gene: TRBJ1-3
V gene: TRBV7-2
D gene: TRBD1
CDR3 protein: ASSSRQGGGNTIY

J gene: TRBJ2-7
V gene: TRBV12-3/TRBV12-4
D gene: TRBD1
CDR3 protein: ASSPTGVGPDEQY

J gene: TRBJ2-4
V gene: TRBV7-6
D gene: NA
CDR3 protein: ASSQRNRGAKNIQY

J gene: TRBJ1-1
V gene: TRBV12-3/TRBV12-4
D gene: TRBD1
CDR3 protein: ATSGGVAEAF

J gene: TRBJ1-5
V gene: TRBV2
D gene: TRBD1
CDR3 protein: ASSLQGARQPQH

J gene: TRBJ2-2
V gene: TRBV7-2
D gene: NA
CDR3 protein: ASSLSPSSGELF

J gene: TRBJ2-7
V gene: TRBV11-1
D gene: TRBD2
CDR3 protein: ASSLALLAGATKGYEQY

J gene: TRBJ2-1
V gene: TRBV12-3/TRBV12-4
D gene: TRBD2
CDR3 protein: ASVQGLAWNEQF

J gene: TRBJ2-1
V gene: TRBV5-1
D gene: NA
CDR3 protein: ASSLMRGANEQF

J gene: TRBJ2-7
V gene: TRBV15
D gene: NA
CDR3 protein: ATSSRVAGNEQY

J gene: TRBJ2-5
V gene: TRBV7-2
D gene: NA
CDR3 protein: ASSPGRNQETQY

J gene: TRBJ2-7
V gene: TRBV5-1
D gene: NA
CDR3 protein: ASSTQVGDYEQY

J gene: TRBJ2-2
V gene: TRBV6-4
D gene: NA
CDR3 protein: ASSEDYPGELF

J gene: TRBJ2-2
V gene: TRBV11-3
D gene: NA
CDR3 protein: ASSATSYPTGELF

J gene: TRBJ2-2
V gene: TRBV19
D gene: NA
CDR3 protein: ASSRDSTNTGELF

J gene: TRBJ2-1
V gene: TRBV20-1
D gene: NA
CDR3 protein: SASLASSYNEQF

J gene: TRBJ2-3
V gene: TRBV7-2
D gene: NA
CDR3 protein: ASSVGPTDTQY